The TCR beta chain under discussion was sequenced for a study of cytomegalovirus exposure and HLA in healthy donors. J lost 4 bases, V lost 2 bases, and 5 bases had no gene match. CDR1 and CDR2 from the germline V gene are LNHNV and YYDKDF (reference sequence). The CDR3 has 16 residues. With 60 Vbeta and 13 Jbeta primers, the PCR was carried out. TCRdb's copy holds only in-frame clones and misses some; the assay was immunoSEQ multiplex PCR. The sample contains around 90,000 clones, approximately 89% of which appear only once. This chain joins TRBV15 and TRBJ2-7; 13 nucleotides line up with TRBD2. The specimen sequenced was PBMCs. This TCR derives from a man aged 30 to 45 in good health and CMV-seropositive. CDR3 bases: TGTGCCACCAGCAGAATGACTAGCGGGGGGACATACGAGCAGTACTTC. This translates into CATSRMTSGGTYEQYF.